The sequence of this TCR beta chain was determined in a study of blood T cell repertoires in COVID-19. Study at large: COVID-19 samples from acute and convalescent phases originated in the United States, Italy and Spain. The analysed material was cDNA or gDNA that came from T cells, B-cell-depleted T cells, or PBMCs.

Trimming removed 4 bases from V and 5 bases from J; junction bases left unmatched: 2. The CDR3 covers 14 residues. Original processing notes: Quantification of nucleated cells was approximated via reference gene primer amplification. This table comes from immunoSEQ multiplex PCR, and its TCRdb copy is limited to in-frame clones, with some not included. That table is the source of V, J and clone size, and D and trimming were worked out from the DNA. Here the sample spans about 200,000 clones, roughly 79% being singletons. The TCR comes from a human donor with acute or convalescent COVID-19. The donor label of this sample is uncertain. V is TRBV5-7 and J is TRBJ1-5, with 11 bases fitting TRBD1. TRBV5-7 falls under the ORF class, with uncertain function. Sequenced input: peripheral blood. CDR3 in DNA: TGTGCCAGCAGCCGGACAGGGGGCGATCAGCCCCAGCATTTT. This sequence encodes CASSRTGGDQPQHF.